This paragraph covers one T cell receptor (beta chain) sequence. The entry originates in a study of T cell changes during pregnancy in multiple sclerosis. CDR1 and CDR2 from the germline V gene are SGHDT and YYEEEE. CDR3 length: 15 residues. With V trimmed by 1 base and J by 2 bases, 3 bases remained unmatched. Only in-frame clones appear in the TCRdb table, and some are missing; sequencing was by immunoSEQ multiplex PCR. This table has around 95,000 clones, over 85% appearing once. The receptor's source is a female donor in good health, enrolled as a control in a pregnancy study. The chain uses TRBV5-6 and TRBJ2-1; 7 bases are shared with TRBD2. The sample here was peripheral blood, taken after pregnancy. For the CDR3, the DNA is TGTGCCAGCAGCTTGTACGGGAGGACCTACAATGAGCAGTTCTTC. It yields the protein CASSLYGRTYNEQFF.